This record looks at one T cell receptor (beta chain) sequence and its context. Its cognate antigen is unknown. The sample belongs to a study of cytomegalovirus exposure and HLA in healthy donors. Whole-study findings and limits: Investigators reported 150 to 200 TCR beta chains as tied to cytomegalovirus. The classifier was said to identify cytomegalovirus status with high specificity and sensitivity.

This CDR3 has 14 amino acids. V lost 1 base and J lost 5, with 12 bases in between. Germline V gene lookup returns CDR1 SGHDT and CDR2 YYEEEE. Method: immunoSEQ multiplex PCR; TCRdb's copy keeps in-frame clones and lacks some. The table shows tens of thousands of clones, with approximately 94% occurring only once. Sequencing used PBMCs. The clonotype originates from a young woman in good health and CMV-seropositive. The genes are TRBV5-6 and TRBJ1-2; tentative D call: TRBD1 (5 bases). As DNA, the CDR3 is TGTGCCAGCAGCTTGATCGGGCAGGGATATGGCTACACCTTC. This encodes CASSLIGQGYGYTF.